A single sample gave rise to the 28 T cell receptor beta chains below, sequenced in a study of shared clonotypes between healthy human individuals. The repertoire was sequenced with immunoSEQ multiplex PCR; TCRdb's copy has only in-frame clones and lacks some. This table has about 2.4 million clones, approximately 93% appearing once. Sequencing was performed on naive CD4+ T cells from PBMCs. Subset denoted: CD45RA+ positively selected. The receptors were sampled from a young man in good health. Some clones in this sample may be carry-over from other donors' samples.

Concerning this clone itself: One end of the junction fails to match germline, which may point to a read error. The same CDR3 arises from other DNA sequences in this sample as well. The V call is TRBV2, the J call TRBJ1-1; tentative D call: TRBD1 (5 bases). Germline V gene lookup returns CDR1 SNHLY and CDR2 FYNNEI. The CDR3 is made up of 14 amino acids. CDR3 loop: CASREGRVNTEAFF. The DNA of the CDR3 is TGTGCCAGCAGGGAGGGACGGGTGAACACTGAGGCTTTCTTT.

In DNA, the CDR3 is TGTGCCAGCAGCCCCGCTAGGCAGAGCTCCTACGAGCAGTACTTC. Protein: CASSPARQSSYEQYF. This chain links TRBV7-2 with TRBJ2-7; D call uncertain. V was shortened by 5 bases and J by 0 bases, with 14 bases between the two germline ends. The CDR3 sequence is 15 residues long. Germline CDR1 is SGHTA and CDR2 is FQGNSA.

The rearrangement links TRBV11-2 to TRBJ1-1, with 8 bases fitting TRBD1. Trimming took 5 bases from V and 7 from J; bases not matched to a gene: 6. The CDR3 consists of 13 residues. Germline lookup yields CDR1 SGHAT and CDR2 FQNNGV. As DNA, the CDR3 is TGTGCCAGCAGCACTGGACAGGGTAATGAAGCTTTCTTT. Protein sequence: CASSTGQGNEAFF.

The chain recombines TRBV4-1 with TRBJ1-2; weak D call: TRBD1 (5 bases). Germline lookup yields CDR1 MGHRA and CDR2 YSYEKL. The germline V and J ends were trimmed by 3 bases and 5 bases, with 16 bases remaining between them. This CDR3 spans 15 amino acids. Written as DNA, the CDR3 is TGCGCCAGCAGCCACCCAGTACGGGGGGAATATGGCTACACCTTC. Translation: CASSHPVRGEYGYTF.

The gene calls are TRBV7-3 and TRBJ2-1, with 8 bases fitting TRBD2. Losses at the gene ends were 4 bases for V and 4 bases for J; bases not matched to a gene: 9. The CDR3 runs 16 residues. Germline CDR1 is SGHTA and CDR2 is FQGTGA. Written as DNA, the CDR3 is TGTGCCAGCAGCTCCCAAGCGGGAGAAGGGTACAATGAGCAGTTCTTC. Its protein is CASSSQAGEGYNEQFF.

This rearrangement joins TRBV18 to TRBJ2-7; 11 bases are shared with TRBD2. This CDR3 has 16 residues. Germline values: CDR1 KGHSH, CDR2 LQKENI. The J segment lost 6 bases and the V segment lost 3 bases, leaving 10 bases of the junction unmatched. The CDR3 bases are TGTGCCAGCTCACCCCTGGCACTAGCGGGAGTCGGCGAGCAGTACTTC. Its protein product is CASSPLALAGVGEQYF.

The chain uses TRBV2 and TRBJ1-1; 8 bases are a match to TRBD1. CDR1 SNHLY and CDR2 FYNNEI come from the germline V gene. The CDR3 runs to 16 residues. Trimming cost V 8 bases and J 5 bases; bases outside gene matches: 16. The CDR3 spells CASGRSKQGGGTEAFF. As DNA, the CDR3 is TGTGCCAGCGGCCGTTCTAAACAGGGGGGAGGGACTGAAGCTTTCTTT.

The chain carries TRBV5-8 and TRBJ2-3; 7 bases are a match to TRBD2. This CDR3 has 15 amino acids. V gave up 2 bases and J gave up 1 base; unmatched junction bases: 4. Germline loops: CDR1 SGHTS, CDR2 YDEGEE. The chain's CDR3 is CASSLGLGGTDTQYF. The DNA for the CDR3 is TGTGCCAGCAGCTTAGGACTAGGCGGCACAGATACGCAGTATTTT. The variable domain in full, completed from reference TRBV5-8 and TRBJ2-3, reads EAGVTQSPTHLIKTRGQQATLRCSPISGHTSVYWYQQALGLGLQFLLWYDEGEERNRGNFPPRFSGRQFPNYSSELNVNALELEDSALYLCASSLGLGGTDTQYFGPGTRLTVL.

The chain combines TRBV5-4 with TRBJ2-7; weak D call: TRBD1 (7 bases). CDR3 size: 17 residues. The germline gives CDR1 SGHNT, CDR2 YYREEE (reference sequence). With 3 bases removed from V and 0 bases from J, the gap between germline ends came to 19 bases. This CDR3 is CASSSTGRGTASYEQYF. For the CDR3, the DNA is TGTGCCAGCAGCTCAACCGGTCGGGGGACAGCCTCCTACGAGCAGTACTTC.

A note on this clone: Other DNA variants within this sample encode the same CDR3. The chain carries TRBV28 and TRBJ2-2, with D hard to call. Germline V gives CDR1 MDHEN, CDR2 SYDVKM. The CDR3 is made up of 13 amino acids. Between the trimmed V and J ends, which lost 7 bases and 4 bases, there was a span of 10 bases. The CDR3 region is CASISGVTGELFF. For the CDR3, the DNA is TGTGCCAGCATCAGTGGGGTCACCGGGGAGCTGTTTTTT.

As to this clone: Other DNA sequences in this specimen translate into the identical CDR3. The chain joins TRBV28 to TRBJ1-4; D gene uncertain. V lost 3 bases and J lost 0, with 8 bases in between. The V gene's germline CDR1 is MDHEN and CDR2 SYDVKM. The CDR3 is made up of 15 amino acids. The CDR3 DNA is TGTGCCAGCAGTTTCGGGGTTGCAACTAATGAAAAACTGTTTTTT. Amino acid sequence: CASSFGVATNEKLFF.

About this clone: At one boundary the junction diverges from the germline segment, which might be a read error. The chain links TRBV25-1 to TRBJ1-3; D might be TRBD1 (6 bases). Germline values: CDR1 MGHDK, CDR2 SYGVNS. CDR3 length equals 15 residues. The CDR3 loop is CASSPDRPSGNAIYF. CDR3 bases: TGTGCCAGCAGCCCCGACAGGCCATCTGGAAACGCCATATATTTT.

This clone was counted a few times. The chain carries TRBV2 and TRBJ1-2; D unclear. The V and J ends lost 11 bases and 7 bases respectively, with 20 bases between them. CDR1 and CDR2 from the germline V gene are SNHLY and FYNNEI. CDR3 length: 13 amino acids. The CDR3 spells CASRQARNPGYTF. In DNA form, the CDR3 reads TGTGCCTCGCGGCAGGCAAGGAACCCTGGCTACACCTTC.

This clone was seen a single time. The chain links TRBV2 to TRBJ1-1; D unclear. Looked up from germline, CDR1 is SNHLY and CDR2 is FYNNEI. V was clipped by 4 bases and J by 0 bases, with 12 bases between them. There are 15 residues in the CDR3. CDR3 amino acids: CASSVGPYLNTEAFF. The CDR3 DNA reads TGTGCCAGCAGTGTAGGGCCCTACTTGAACACTGAAGCTTTCTTT.

The J gene is TRBJ1-4, the V gene TRBV28; D unclear. Trimming stripped 2 bases from V and 7 bases from J, with 11 bases between. The germline gives CDR1 MDHEN, CDR2 SYDVKM. CDR3 length equals 14 residues. CDR3 in amino acids: CASSLNEGSEKLFF. For the CDR3, the DNA is TGTGCCAGCAGTTTAAATGAAGGGAGTGAAAAACTGTTTTTT.

The chain couples TRBV6-1 to TRBJ1-5; no clear D. The V end was cut by 4 bases, the J end by 4 bases, with 11 bases between. The CDR3 is 14 residues long. Germline V gene lookup returns CDR1 MNHNS and CDR2 SASEGT. CDR3: CASSVRGINQPQHF. The DNA for the CDR3 is TGTGCCAGCAGTGTAAGAGGGATTAATCAGCCCCAGCATTTT.

This sequence joins TRBV4-2 and TRBJ1-1; D might be TRBD1 (5 bases). The CDR3 has 16 amino acids. V gave up 0 bases and J gave up 3 bases, with 14 bases separating them. CDR1 is LGHNA, CDR2 YNFKEQ, per germline. The CDR3 is CASSQDKGLGDTEAFF. Here the CDR3 DNA reads TGTGCCAGCAGCCAAGATAAGGGGTTAGGTGACACTGAAGCTTTCTTT.

In the case of this clone: Distinct nucleotide sequences in the sample also encode this CDR3. The J gene is TRBJ1-2, the V gene TRBV15; D may be TRBD1 (6 bases). The germline V gene encodes CDR1 LNHNV and CDR2 YYDKDF (reference sequence). Trimming took 0 bases from V and 5 from J, leaving 10 bases between them. CDR3 length equals 14 residues. Here the CDR3 reads CATSRDLTGYGYTF. The CDR3 nucleotides are TGTGCCACCAGCAGAGATCTGACAGGATATGGCTACACCTTC. Looking up the rest from reference TRBV15 and TRBJ1-2 gives the full variable domain: DAMVIQNPRYQVTQFGKPVTLSCSQTLNHNVMYWYQQKSSQAPKLLFHYYDKDFNNEADTPDNFQSRRPNTSFCFLDIRSPGLGDTAMYLCATSRDLTGYGYTFGSGTRLTVV.

This sequence joins TRBV7-3 and TRBJ2-2; perhaps TRBD1 as D (5 bases). V lost 4 bases and J 1 base, leaving 7 bases between the germline ends. Germline CDR1 reads SGHTA; CDR2 reads FQGTGA. This CDR3 is 14 amino acids long. CDR3 bases: TGTGCCAGCAGCTCAGGGTGGAACACCGGGGAGCTGTTTTTT. Its translation: CASSSGWNTGELFF.

The genes are TRBV2 and TRBJ2-3; TRBD2 matches 8 bases. The CDR3 loop spans 16 amino acids. Germline trimming cut 6 bases from V and 4 bases from J; bases unmatched to any gene: 12. In germline, CDR1 is SNHLY, CDR2 FYNNEI. CDR3 sequence: CASRAGVYSGADTQYF. The CDR3 nucleotides read TGTGCCAGCAGGGCGGGAGTATATAGCGGGGCAGATACGCAGTATTTT.

This clone was counted a single time. This chain connects TRBV4-3 to TRBJ1-1; D not certain. The CDR3 runs to 17 residues. Deletions cut 0 bases from V and 1 base from J, with 15 bases between. Germline V CDR1 and CDR2: LGHNA, YSLEER. For the CDR3, the DNA is TGCGCCAGCAGCCAAGATGCCCTCCGGACGGAGAACACTGAAGCTTTCTTT. As protein: CASSQDALRTENTEAFF.

The J gene is TRBJ2-3, the V gene TRBV29-1; 7 positions match TRBD1. V lost 6 bases, J lost 2 bases, and 5 bases stayed unmatched. The CDR3 has 13 residues. Germline CDR1 is SQVTM and CDR2 is ANQGSEA. The DNA for the CDR3 is TGCAGCGTCTCCGGGACAGTCACAGATACGCAGTATTTT. This translates into CSVSGTVTDTQYF.

This clone has a single count. The genes are TRBV6-5 and TRBJ1-2; TRBD1 matches at 7 bases. V lost 4 bases to trimming and J lost 8 bases; unmatched junction nucleotides: 10. The CDR3 is 14 residues long. Germline-derived CDR1 and CDR2 are MNHEY and SVGAGI. The CDR3 nucleotides are TGTGCCAGCAGTTCAGAGACAGGGATGAGAGGCTACACCTTC. It encodes CASSSETGMRGYTF.

The chain combines TRBV5-1 with TRBJ1-4; 7 nucleotides agree with TRBD1. CDR3 size: 14 residues. Germline-derived CDR1 and CDR2 are SGHRS and YFSETQ. The V and J ends lost 2 bases and 10 bases, in that order; junction bases with no gene match: 8. CDR3 in amino acids: CASSFGQASGKLFF. CDR3 nucleotides: TGCGCCAGCAGCTTCGGACAGGCTTCGGGAAAACTGTTTTTT.

The chain is built from TRBV14 and TRBJ2-7, with 8 bases matching TRBD1. V was clipped by 2 bases and J by 6 bases; unmatched bases: 9. Germline V lookup: CDR1 SGHDN, CDR2 FVKESK. The CDR3 has 15 amino acids. The CDR3 protein is CASSQRQGADSEQYF. The CDR3 DNA is TGTGCCAGCAGCCAAAGGCAGGGGGCCGACTCCGAGCAGTACTTC.

The V and J genes are TRBV5-1 and TRBJ2-7; TRBD1 matches at 10 bases. The CDR3 contains 14 residues. V lost 4 bases to trimming and J lost 2 bases; unmatched junction nucleotides: 3. The germline gives CDR1 SGHRS, CDR2 YFSETQ. CDR3 bases: TGCGCCAGCAGCGGGGACAGGGGAACCTACGAGCAGTACTTC. Protein: CASSGDRGTYEQYF.

Only one count was recorded for this clone. The rearrangement links TRBV28 to TRBJ1-5; D is perhaps TRBD1 (5 bases). V lost 6 bases to trimming and J lost 1 base, with 19 bases between them. This CDR3 has 17 amino acids. CDR1 and CDR2 from the germline V gene are MDHEN and SYDVKM. Here the CDR3 reads CASSRGDLGLSNQPQHF. DNA for the CDR3: TGTGCCAGCAGCCGGGGCGACCTCGGGTTAAGCAATCAGCCCCAGCATTTT. The full variable domain, rest sourced from reference TRBV28 and TRBJ1-5, is DVKVTQSSRYLVKRTGEKVFLECVQDMDHENMFWYRQDPGLGLRLIYFSYDVKMKEKGDIPEGYSVSREKKERFSLILESASTNQTSMYLCASSRGDLGLSNQPQHFGDGTRLSIL.

The chain carries TRBV27 and TRBJ1-1; tentative D call: TRBD1 (5 bases). There are 13 residues in the CDR3. Trimming took off 3 bases at V and 10 bases at J, with 15 bases between the two ends. In germline, CDR1 is MNHEY, CDR2 SMNVEV (reference sequence). CDR3: CASSFVAGVRAFF. CDR3 coding DNA: TGTGCCAGCAGTTTTGTCGCGGGGGTGCGAGCTTTCTTT.